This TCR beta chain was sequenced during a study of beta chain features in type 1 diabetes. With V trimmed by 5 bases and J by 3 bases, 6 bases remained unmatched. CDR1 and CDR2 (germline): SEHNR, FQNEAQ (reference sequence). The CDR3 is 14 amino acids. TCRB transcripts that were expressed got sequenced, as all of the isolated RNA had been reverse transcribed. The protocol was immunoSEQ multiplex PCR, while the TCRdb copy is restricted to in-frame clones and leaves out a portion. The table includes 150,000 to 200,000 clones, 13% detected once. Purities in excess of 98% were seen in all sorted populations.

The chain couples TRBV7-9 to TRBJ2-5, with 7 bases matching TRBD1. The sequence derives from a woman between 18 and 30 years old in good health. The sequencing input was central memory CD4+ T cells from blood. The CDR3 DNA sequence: TGTGCCAGCAGCCGAGGGGACAGCAAAGAGACCCAGTACTTC. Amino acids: CASSRGDSKETQYF.